A selection of T cell receptor beta chains follows, all from one sample in a study of T-cell reconstitution after alpha-beta-depleted transplantation in children. TCRdb redid the calling of the PCR reads with MiXCR, one entry per CDR3 protein. The sample contains more than 85,000 distinct CDR3 sequences, around 10% of which appear only once. The sample in question was PBMCs from the stem cell graft donor, obtained from the stem cell graft. These receptor sequences come from a human donor who donated a stem cell graft to a child with acute lymphoblastic leukemia. Both conserved end residues are part of each CDR3. D genes are given only for firm matches. Rows may omit the clone size; those that give it use once, few, many or a size class.

V	length	D	J	size	CDR3	DNA
TRBV4-3	16	TRBD1	TRBJ2-2	many	CASSQPGQGKAGELFF	TGCGCCAGCAGCCAGCCGGGACAGGGGAAGGCCGGGGAGCTGTTTTTT
TRBV5-1	14	TRBD2	TRBJ2-1	many	CASSGTRVKNEQFF	TGCGCCAGCAGCGGGACTAGAGTTAAGAATGAGCAGTTCTTC
TRBV5-1	15	NA	TRBJ2-5	many	CASSLGGSGQETQYF	TGCGCCAGCAGCTTGGGGGGCTCGGGCCAAGAGACCCAGTACTTC
TRBV12-3/TRBV12-4	14	NA	TRBJ1-6	many	CASSSGRNNSPLHF	TGTGCCAGCAGCTCGGGAAGAAATAATTCACCCCTCCACTTT
TRBV6-5	14	TRBD1	TRBJ2-7	many	CASSSTGVTYEQYF	TGTGCCAGCAGTTCGACAGGGGTCACCTACGAGCAGTACTTC
TRBV12-3/TRBV12-4	12	NA	TRBJ2-7	many	CASRSPGYEQYF	TGTGCCAGCAGGTCGCCGGGCTACGAGCAGTACTTC
TRBV10-2	22	NA	TRBJ2-2	many	CASSPSGSLLWTGSTNTGELFF	TGCGCCAGCAGCCCTTCCGGGAGCCTTTTATGGACAGGTTCTACGAACACCGGGGAGCTGTTTTTT
TRBV27	13	NA	TRBJ2-5	few	CASSLSVGETQYF	TGTGCCAGCAGCCTATCAGTTGGGGAGACCCAGTACTTC
TRBV20-1	15	NA	TRBJ2-7	NA	CSARVETAASYEQYF	TGCAGTGCTAGAGTTGAGACCGCTGCGTCATACGAGCAGTACTTC
TRBV7-9	11	NA	TRBJ1-1	many	CASRVNTEAFF	TGTGCCAGCAGAGTGAACACTGAAGCTTTCTTT
TRBV5-1	16	NA	TRBJ2-1	many	CASSSAPGSSYNEQFF	TGCGCCAGCAGCTCCGCTCCGGGGAGCTCCTACAATGAGCAGTTCTTC
TRBV15	15	TRBD1	TRBJ2-3	many	CATSRVGQGTDTQYF	TGTGCCACCAGCAGAGTTGGACAGGGCACAGATACGCAGTATTTT
TRBV29-1	14	NA	TRBJ2-3	many	CSVVGGRGTDTQYF	TGCAGCGTTGTGGGGGGACGGGGCACAGATACGCAGTATTTT
TRBV4-3	15	NA	TRBJ1-4	many	CASSQDPGVNEKLFF	TGCGCCAGCAGCCAAGACCCGGGGGTAAATGAAAAACTGTTTTTT
TRBV6-1	15	NA	TRBJ2-2	many	CASTLATENTGELFF	TGTGCCAGCACCCTAGCGACCGAGAACACCGGGGAGCTGTTTTTT
TRBV12-3/TRBV12-4	16	NA	TRBJ1-5	many	CAGHGFREYSNQPQHF	TGTGCCGGCCACGGGTTCAGGGAGTATAGCAATCAGCCCCAGCATTTT
TRBV5-1	13	NA	TRBJ1-2	many	CASSLDSLYGYTF	TGCGCCAGCAGCCTGGACAGTCTCTATGGCTACACCTTC
TRBV10-3	14	NA	TRBJ2-5	many	CAISKLTGQETQYF	TGTGCCATCAGTAAACTGACAGGCCAAGAGACCCAGTACTTC
TRBV20-1	16	NA	TRBJ2-2	NA	CSARDHGGLNTGELFF	TGCAGTGCTAGAGATCATGGGGGGCTGAACACCGGGGAGCTGTTTTTT
TRBV12-3/TRBV12-4	16	NA	TRBJ2-5	many	CASSSPEGGPQETQYF	TGTGCCAGCAGCTCCCCGGAAGGGGGGCCCCAAGAGACCCAGTACTTC
TRBV4-3	13	NA	TRBJ2-1	many	CASSQVEGGEQFF	TGCGCCAGCAGCCAAGTGGAAGGGGGTGAGCAGTTCTTC
TRBV27	16	NA	TRBJ1-2	many	CASSFLPKQGLYGYTF	TGTGCCAGCAGTTTTCTGCCCAAACAGGGACTCTATGGCTACACCTTC
TRBV7-2	15	NA	TRBJ2-7	many	CASSLVLGETTEQYF	TGTGCCAGCAGCTTGGTCCTCGGGGAGACGACCGAGCAGTACTTC
TRBV2	19	TRBD1	TRBJ2-7	NA	CASCPPGQGARGLSYEQYF	TGTGCCAGCTGTCCTCCGGGACAGGGGGCAAGGGGGCTCTCCTACGAGCAGTACTTC
TRBV12-3/TRBV12-4	16	NA	TRBJ2-7	many	CASSSRRGGSSYEQYF	TGTGCCAGCAGTTCACGCAGGGGTGGGAGCTCCTACGAGCAGTACTTC
TRBV6-1	15	TRBD1	TRBJ1-5	many	CASSERDSPNQPQHF	TGTGCCAGCAGTGAACGGGACAGTCCTAATCAGCCCCAGCATTTT
TRBV18	14	TRBD1	TRBJ2-7	many	CASSPGTAAYEQYF	TGTGCCAGCTCACCCGGGACAGCAGCCTACGAGCAGTACTTC
TRBV7-6	13	TRBD1	TRBJ2-7	many	CASSPDRGYEQYF	TGTGCCAGCAGCCCTGACAGGGGCTACGAGCAGTACTTC
TRBV29-1	13	NA	TRBJ2-7	many	CSGKDTTTYEQYF	TGCAGCGGAAAGGACACCACAACCTACGAGCAGTACTTC
TRBV2	15	NA	TRBJ1-6	many	CASNERLHYNSPLHF	TGTGCCAGCAACGAACGACTTCACTATAATTCACCCCTCCACTTT
TRBV25-1	13	NA	TRBJ1-2	many	CASSDVGAGGYTF	TGTGCCAGCAGTGACGTGGGAGCCGGGGGCTACACCTTC
TRBV6-6	12	NA	TRBJ2-1	many	CASTPGDPKQFF	TGTGCCAGCACCCCGGGGGACCCCAAGCAGTTCTTC
TRBV7-3	15	NA	TRBJ2-5	many	CASSPLSGGQGTQYF	TGTGCCAGCAGCCCTTTATCAGGGGGGCAGGGGACCCAGTACTTC
TRBV20-1	14	NA	TRBJ2-7	many	CSASTPHYPYEQYF	TGCAGTGCTAGCACTCCACACTACCCCTACGAGCAGTACTTC
TRBV18	18	TRBD1	TRBJ1-1	few	CASSPRGETGRTNTDAFF	TGTGCCAGCTCACCACGTGGAGAGACAGGGAGGACTAACACTGACGCTTTCTTT
TRBV12-3/TRBV12-4	13	TRBD1	TRBJ1-2	many	CASRPGQAWGYTF	TGTGCCAGCAGACCCGGACAGGCTTGGGGCTACACCTTC